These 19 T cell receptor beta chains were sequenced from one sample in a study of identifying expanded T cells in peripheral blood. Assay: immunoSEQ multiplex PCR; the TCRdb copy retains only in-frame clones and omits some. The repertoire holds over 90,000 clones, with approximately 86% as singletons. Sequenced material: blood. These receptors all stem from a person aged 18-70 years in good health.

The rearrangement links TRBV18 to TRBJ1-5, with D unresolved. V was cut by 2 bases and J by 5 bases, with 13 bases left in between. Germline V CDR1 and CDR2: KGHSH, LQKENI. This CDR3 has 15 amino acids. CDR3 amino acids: CASSPGSAEYQPQHF. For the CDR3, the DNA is TGTGCCAGCTCACCAGGGTCGGCAGAGTATCAGCCCCAGCATTTT.

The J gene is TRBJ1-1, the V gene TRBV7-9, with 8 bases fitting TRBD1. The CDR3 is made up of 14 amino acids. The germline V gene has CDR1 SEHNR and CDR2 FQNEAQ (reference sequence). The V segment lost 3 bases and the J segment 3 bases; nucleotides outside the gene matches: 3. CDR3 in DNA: TGTGCCAGCAGCTTGCAGGGGGCAGACACTGAAGCTTTCTTT. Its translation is CASSLQGADTEAFF.

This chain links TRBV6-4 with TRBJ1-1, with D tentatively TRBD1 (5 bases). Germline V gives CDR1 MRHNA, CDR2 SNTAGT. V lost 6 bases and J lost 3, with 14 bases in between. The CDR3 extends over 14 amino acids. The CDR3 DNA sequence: TGTGCCAGCAGCCTTTACATGGGGGACACTGAAGCTTTCTTT. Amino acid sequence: CASSLYMGDTEAFF.

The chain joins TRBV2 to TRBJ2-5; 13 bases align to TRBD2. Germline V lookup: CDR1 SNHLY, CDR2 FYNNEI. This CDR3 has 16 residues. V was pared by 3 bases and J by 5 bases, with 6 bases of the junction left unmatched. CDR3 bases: TGTGCCAGCAGTGACTGGACTAGCGGGGGCAGGGAGACCCAGTACTTC. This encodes CASSDWTSGGRETQYF.

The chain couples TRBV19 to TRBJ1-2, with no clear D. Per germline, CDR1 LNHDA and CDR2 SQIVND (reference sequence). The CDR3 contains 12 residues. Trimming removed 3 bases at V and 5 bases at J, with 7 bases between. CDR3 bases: TGTGCCAGTAGTATTCTGGGGTATGGCTACACCTTC. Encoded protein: CASSILGYGYTF.

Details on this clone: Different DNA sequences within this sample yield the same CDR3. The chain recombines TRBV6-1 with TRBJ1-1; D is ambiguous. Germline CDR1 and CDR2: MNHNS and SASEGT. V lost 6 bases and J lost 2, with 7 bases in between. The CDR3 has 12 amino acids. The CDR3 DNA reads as TGTGCCAGCAGCGGGATCAACACTGAAGCTTTCTTT. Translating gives CASSGINTEAFF.

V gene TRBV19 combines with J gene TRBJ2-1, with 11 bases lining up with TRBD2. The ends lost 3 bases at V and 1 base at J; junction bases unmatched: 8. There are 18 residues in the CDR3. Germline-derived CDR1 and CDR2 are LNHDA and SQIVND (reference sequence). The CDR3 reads CASSMGLAGGSSYNEQFF. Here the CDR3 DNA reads TGTGCCAGTAGTATGGGGCTAGCGGGAGGCTCGTCCTACAATGAGCAGTTCTTC.

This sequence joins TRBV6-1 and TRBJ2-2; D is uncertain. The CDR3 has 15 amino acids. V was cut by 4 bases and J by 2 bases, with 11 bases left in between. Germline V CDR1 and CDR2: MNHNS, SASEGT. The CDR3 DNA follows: TGTGCCAGCAGTGCGGTGGCAGACAACACCGGGGAGCTGTTTTTT. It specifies CASSAVADNTGELFF.

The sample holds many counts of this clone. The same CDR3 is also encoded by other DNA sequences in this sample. For the CDR3, the DNA is TGTGCCAGCAGTGAATCCGCCGAAGGGGACACTGAAGCTTTCTTT. Translated, it gives CASSESAEGDTEAFF. The chain uses TRBV25-1 and TRBJ1-1; TRBD1 is a possible D gene (5 bases). Trimming took off 1 base at V and 3 bases at J, with 12 bases between the two ends. Per germline, CDR1 MGHDK and CDR2 SYGVNS. This CDR3 has 15 residues.

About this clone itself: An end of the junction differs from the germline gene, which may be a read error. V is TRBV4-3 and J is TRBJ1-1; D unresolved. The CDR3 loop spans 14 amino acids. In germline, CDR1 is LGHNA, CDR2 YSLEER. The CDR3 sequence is CASSQGWENPEAFF. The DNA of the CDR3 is TGCGCCAGCAGCCAAGGCTGGGAGAACCCTGAAGCTTTCTTT.

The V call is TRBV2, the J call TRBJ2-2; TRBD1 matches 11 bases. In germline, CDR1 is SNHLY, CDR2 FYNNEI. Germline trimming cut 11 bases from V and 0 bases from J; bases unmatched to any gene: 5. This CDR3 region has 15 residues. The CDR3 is CAGDRGRTNTGELFF. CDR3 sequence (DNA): TGTGCCGGGGACAGGGGGAGGACGAACACCGGGGAGCTGTTTTTT.

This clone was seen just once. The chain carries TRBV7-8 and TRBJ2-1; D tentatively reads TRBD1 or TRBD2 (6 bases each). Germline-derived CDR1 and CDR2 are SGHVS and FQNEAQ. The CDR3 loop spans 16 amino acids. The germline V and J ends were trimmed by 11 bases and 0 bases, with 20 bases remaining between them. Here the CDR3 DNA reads TGTGCCTCCTCAAAGGGGGGACATAGCTCCTACAATGAGCAGTTCTTC. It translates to CASSKGGHSSYNEQFF.

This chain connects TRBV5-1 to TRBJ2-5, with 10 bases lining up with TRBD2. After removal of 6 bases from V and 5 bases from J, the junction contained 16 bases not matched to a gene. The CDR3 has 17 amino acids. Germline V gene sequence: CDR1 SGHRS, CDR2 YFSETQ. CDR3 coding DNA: TGCGCCAGCAAGCGGGGGGGCGTCTCTTTGCCCTCGGAGACCCAGTACTTC. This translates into CASKRGGVSLPSETQYF.

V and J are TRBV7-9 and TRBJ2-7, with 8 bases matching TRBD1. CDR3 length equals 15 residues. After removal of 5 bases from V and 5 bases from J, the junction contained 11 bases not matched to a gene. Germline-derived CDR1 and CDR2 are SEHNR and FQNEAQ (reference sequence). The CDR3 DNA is TGTGCCAGCAGCCGGGGGTCAGGGGGCTACAACGAGCAGTACTTC. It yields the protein CASSRGSGGYNEQYF.

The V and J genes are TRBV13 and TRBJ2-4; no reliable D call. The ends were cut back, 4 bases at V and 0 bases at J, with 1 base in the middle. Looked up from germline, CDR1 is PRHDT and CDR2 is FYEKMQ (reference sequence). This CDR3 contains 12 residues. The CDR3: CASSSAKNIQYF. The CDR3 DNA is TGTGCCAGCAGCTCAGCCAAAAACATTCAGTACTTC.

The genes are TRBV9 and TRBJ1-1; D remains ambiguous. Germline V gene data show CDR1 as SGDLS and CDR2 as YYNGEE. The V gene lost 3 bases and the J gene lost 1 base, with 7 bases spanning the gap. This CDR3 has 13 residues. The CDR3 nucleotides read TGTGCCAGCAGCGCTACACCGAACACTGAAGCTTTCTTT. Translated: CASSATPNTEAFF.

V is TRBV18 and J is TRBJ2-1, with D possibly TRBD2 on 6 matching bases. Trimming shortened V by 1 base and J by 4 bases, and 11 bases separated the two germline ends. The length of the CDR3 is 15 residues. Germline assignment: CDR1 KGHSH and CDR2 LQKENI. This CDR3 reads CASSPRTKEYNEQFF. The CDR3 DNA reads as TGTGCCAGCTCACCACGGACTAAAGAATACAATGAGCAGTTCTTC.

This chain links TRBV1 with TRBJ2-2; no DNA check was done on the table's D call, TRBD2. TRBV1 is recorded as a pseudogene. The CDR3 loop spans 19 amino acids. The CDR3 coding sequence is TGCACCAGCAGCCAAGGCGGTGATAGCCCGAATTCGAACACCGGGGAGCTGTTTTTT. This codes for CTSSQGGDSPNSNTGELFF.

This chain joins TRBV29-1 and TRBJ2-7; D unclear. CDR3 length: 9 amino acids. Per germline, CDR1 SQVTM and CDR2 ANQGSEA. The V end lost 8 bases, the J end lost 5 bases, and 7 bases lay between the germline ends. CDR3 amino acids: CSPPHEQYF. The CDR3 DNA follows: TGCAGCCCCCCACACGAGCAGTACTTC.